The next 12 T cell receptor beta chains were all read from a single sample in a study of blood T cell repertoires in COVID-19. Measured with immunoSEQ multiplex PCR; TCRdb has only the in-frame clones, and not every one. The data show approximately 380,000 clones, around 90% seen once. The sample consisted of PBMCs or T cells enriched from blood (not recorded which). The receptors stem from a woman younger than 35 who had recovered from COVID-19.

The chain employs TRBV9 and TRBJ1-2, with D uncertain. This CDR3 has 11 residues. In germline, CDR1 is SGDLS, CDR2 YYNGEE. V shed 3 bases and J shed 8 bases, with 8 bases lying between them. The CDR3 loop is CASSARGGYTF. Here the CDR3 DNA reads TGTGCCAGCAGCGCCCGCGGGGGCTACACCTTC.

J is TRBJ2-3 and V is TRBV3-1 (or the pseudogene TRBV3-2), with 16 bases that match TRBD2. The V and J ends lost 0 bases and 3 bases, in that order; junction bases with no gene match: 9. From germline, CDR1 is LGHDT and CDR2 YNNKEL (reference sequence). There are 20 residues in the CDR3. The CDR3 loop reads CASSQEWGLAGGPPTDTQYF. In nucleotides, the CDR3 is TGTGCCAGCAGCCAAGAATGGGGACTAGCGGGAGGGCCCCCAACAGATACGCAGTATTTT.

The J gene is TRBJ1-1, the V gene TRBV6-5; 8 positions match TRBD1. Losses at the gene ends were 7 bases for V and 8 bases for J; bases not matched to a gene: 9. The germline CDR1 and CDR2 sequences are MNHEY and SVGAGI. CDR3 length: 13 amino acids. The CDR3 loop reads CASTTGGQVEAFF. CDR3 in DNA: TGTGCCAGCACCACAGGGGGACAAGTAGAAGCTTTCTTT.

This chain joins TRBV18 and TRBJ2-6, with D perhaps matching TRBD2 (5 bases). V lost 6 bases to trimming and J lost 4 bases, with 13 bases between them. Germline V gene sequence: CDR1 KGHSH, CDR2 LQKENI. CDR3 size: 15 residues. DNA for the CDR3: TGTGCCAGCTCCGCTTCTGGGGAGGGGGCCAACGTCCTGACTTTC. This sequence encodes CASSASGEGANVLTF.

This rearrangement joins TRBV7-2 to TRBJ1-5; 11 bases are shared with TRBD1. This CDR3 has 17 amino acids. Trimming cost V 3 bases and J 2 bases; bases outside gene matches: 6. Per germline, CDR1 SGHTA and CDR2 FQGNSA. The CDR3 sequence is CASSFGLGQGGNQPQHF. CDR3 nucleotides: TGTGCCAGCAGCTTCGGTTTGGGACAGGGGGGCAATCAGCCCCAGCATTTT.

This chain uses TRBV5-6 with TRBJ1-2; D may be TRBD1 (6 bases). V was shortened by 4 bases and J by 8 bases, with 21 bases between the two germline ends. This CDR3 has 15 amino acids. Germline V gene sequence: CDR1 SGHDT, CDR2 YYEEEE. CDR3 nucleotide sequence: TGTGCCAGCAGCGCCTTAAACCGGGACAAGGAAGGCTACACCTTC. This gives the protein CASSALNRDKEGYTF.

The V gene is TRBV27, the J gene TRBJ2-3; no clear D gene. Germline lookup yields CDR1 MNHEY and CDR2 SMNVEV (reference sequence). With 8 bases removed from V and 2 bases from J, the gap between germline ends came to 14 bases. This CDR3 spans 14 amino acids. CDR3 sequence reads: CASASFPSTDTQYF. The CDR3 DNA is TGTGCCAGCGCGTCCTTTCCTTCCACAGATACGCAGTATTTT.

Here the CDR3 reads CASSVAGWLGYTF. In nucleotides, the CDR3 is TGTGCCAGCAGCGTAGCAGGGTGGTTGGGCTACACCTTC. This chain uses TRBV9 with TRBJ1-2; tentative D call: TRBD1 (5 bases). The CDR3 loop spans 13 amino acids. Trimming pared 0 bases from V and 8 bases from J, leaving 11 bases between. Germline CDR1 reads SGDLS; CDR2 reads YYNGEE.

V usage is TRBV10-3 and J usage is TRBJ1-1; no clear D gene. V lost 0 bases, J lost 2 bases, and 7 bases lay in between. From germline, CDR1 is ENHRY and CDR2 SYGVKD. This CDR3 comprises 14 residues. DNA of the CDR3: TGTGCCATCAGTGAGTCGAGGACTAACACTGAAGCTTTCTTT. It yields the protein CAISESRTNTEAFF.

The chain is built from TRBV19 and TRBJ1-2; the match to TRBD1 covers 8 bases. CDR3 length equals 15 residues. With 3 bases clipped from V and 4 bases from J, the junction kept 7 bases outside the gene matches. The germline V gene encodes CDR1 LNHDA and CDR2 SQIVND (reference sequence). For the CDR3, the DNA is TGTGCCAGTAGTATTTATCTGGGACAGGTCTATGGCTACACCTTC. Translating gives CASSIYLGQVYGYTF.

The V and J genes are TRBV3-1 (or the pseudogene TRBV3-2) and TRBJ2-3; 8 bases are shared with TRBD2. The CDR3 is made up of 16 amino acids. Per germline, CDR1 LGHDT and CDR2 YNNKEL (reference sequence). Losses at the gene ends were 1 base for V and 0 bases for J; bases not matched to a gene: 3. CDR3 amino acids: CASSQAAGGSTDTQYF. CDR3 nucleotide sequence: TGTGCCAGCAGCCAAGCGGCGGGGGGCAGCACAGATACGCAGTATTTT.

The DNA for the CDR3 is TGTGCCAGCTCAGAACTGCCAGATACGCAGTATTTT. This translates into CASSELPDTQYF. This chain joins TRBV18 and TRBJ2-3; D gene ambiguous. The V end was cut by 5 bases, the J end by 4 bases, with 7 bases between. From germline, CDR1 is KGHSH and CDR2 LQKENI. This CDR3 region has 12 residues.